Listed below are T cell receptor beta chains from one sample, sequenced in a study of neurological immune-mediated disorders. Via MiXCR, TCRdb re-called the 5' RACE reads, giving one row per CDR3 protein. The data show around 130,000 distinct CDR3 sequences, roughly 3.2% seen once. Material for sequencing was PBMCs. Receptor source: a woman in her 30s with multiple sclerosis. CDR3s include the opening cysteine and the closing phenylalanine or tryptophan. Each record gives: J gene, clone size, D gene, V gene, CDR3 protein, CDR3 DNA. The D gene is left open where the match is weak. The size of a clone is reported for some rows only, either as once, few or many, or as a class for expanded clones.

>TRBJ1-5|many|.|TRBV9
CASSALGINQPQHF
TGTGCCAGCAGCGCCCTCGGGATCAATCAGCCCCAGCATTTT
>TRBJ2-5|many|TRBD1|TRBV5-6
CASSVPGQAFQETQYF
TGTGCCAGCAGCGTACCGGGACAGGCCTTTCAAGAGACCCAGTACTTC
>TRBJ2-2|many|TRBD2|TRBV12-3/TRBV12-4
CASSFPASGTPTNTGELFF
TGTGCCAGCAGTTTCCCGGCTAGCGGGACCCCGACGAACACCGGGGAGCTGTTTTTT
>TRBJ1-1|many|.|TRBV20-1
CSARGPEVPEAFF
TGCAGTGCTAGAGGTCCAGAGGTCCCTGAAGCTTTCTTT
>TRBJ2-1|many|.|TRBV12-3/TRBV12-4
CASSWVEASYNEQFF
TGTGCCAGCAGCTGGGTTGAGGCCTCCTACAATGAGCAGTTCTTC
>TRBJ2-3|many|.|TRBV29-1
CSVQDTGSTDTQYF
TGCAGCGTGCAAGATACTGGAAGCACAGATACGCAGTATTTT
>TRBJ1-6|few|TRBD1|TRBV12-3/TRBV12-4
CASKTDRDSSTLNF
TGTGCCAGCAAGACAGACAGGGATTCCTCAACCCTCAACTTT
>TRBJ2-2|many|.|TRBV7-2
CASSFWGPGELFF
TGTGCCAGCAGCTTTTGGGGCCCCGGGGAGCTGTTTTTT
>TRBJ1-5|few|.|TRBV5-5
CASSPGRNSNQPQHF
TGTGCCAGCAGCCCCGGACGAAATAGCAATCAGCCCCAGCATTTT
>TRBJ2-2|many|.|TRBV14
CASSREFGAPGELFF
TGTGCCAGCAGCCGGGAATTTGGAGCCCCCGGGGAGCTGTTTTTT
>TRBJ1-3|.|.|TRBV12-5
CASGPGSGNTIYF
TGTGCTAGTGGTCCCGGCTCTGGAAACACCATATATTTT
>TRBJ1-2|many|TRBD1|TRBV9
CASSARFTGETGYTF
TGTGCCAGCAGCGCACGTTTTACAGGGGAAACTGGCTACACCTTC
>TRBJ1-2|many|.|TRBV29-1
CSVDRTGGRNYGYTF
TGCAGCGTTGACCGAACGGGGGGGAGAAACTATGGCTACACCTTC
>TRBJ1-2|many|TRBD1|TRBV27
CASSSTGLLNYGYTF
TGTGCCAGCAGCTCGACAGGGTTACTCAACTATGGCTACACCTTC
>TRBJ2-1|many|.|TRBV27
CASSLSTSINEQFF
TGTGCCAGCAGTTTATCGACATCAATCAATGAGCAGTTCTTC
>TRBJ2-1|many|TRBD1|TRBV20-1
CSAISPFTGGEVEQFF
TGCAGTGCTATATCCCCCTTTACAGGGGGTGAGGTTGAGCAGTTCTTC
>TRBJ2-2|many|.|TRBV6-2/TRBV6-3
CASWGGMNTGELFF
TGTGCCAGCTGGGGCGGAATGAACACCGGGGAGCTGTTTTTT
>TRBJ2-3|many|.|TRBV12-3/TRBV12-4
CASSFRGGGATDTQYF
TGTGCCAGCAGTTTTAGAGGTGGGGGGGCAACCGATACGCAGTATTTT
>TRBJ2-3|many|.|TRBV20-1
CSARDGSRTDTQYF
TGCAGTGCTAGAGACGGGAGCCGCACAGATACGCAGTATTTT
>TRBJ2-7|many|.|TRBV11-3
CASSLFPGDYEQYF
TGTGCCAGCAGCTTGTTCCCAGGGGACTACGAGCAGTACTTC
>TRBJ1-1|many|.|TRBV20-1
CSALGGARNSEAFF
TGCAGTGCATTAGGCGGGGCGCGGAACTCTGAAGCTTTCTTT
>TRBJ1-2|few|.|TRBV29-1
CSVSPPGQLYGYTF
TGCAGCGTTTCCCCACCGGGACAACTCTATGGCTACACCTTC
>TRBJ1-2|many|.|TRBV10-3
CATSTGSHNYGYTF
TGTGCCACCTCAACAGGGTCCCATAACTATGGCTACACCTTC
>TRBJ2-3|few|.|TRBV13
CASSFGLQRGTFWGTQYF
TGTGCCAGCAGCTTCGGACTGCAGAGGGGAACATTCTGGGGTACGCAGTATTTT
>TRBJ2-2|many|TRBD1|TRBV5-1
CASSLDRGQWDTGELFF
TGCGCCAGCAGCCTGGACAGGGGGCAATGGGACACCGGGGAGCTGTTTTTT
>TRBJ1-2|many|TRBD1|TRBV10-3
CAISSPGQGGYGYTF
TGTGCCATCAGTTCCCCTGGACAGGGGGGCTATGGCTACACCTTC
>TRBJ2-7|many|.|TRBV7-8
CASSYSLGGPSDYEQYF
TGTGCCAGCAGTTACTCCCTTGGGGGCCCTAGCGACTACGAGCAGTACTTC
>TRBJ1-2|many|TRBD1|TRBV5-1
CASRPRDRSNYGYTF
TGCGCCAGCAGACCCCGGGACAGGTCAAACTATGGCTACACCTTC
>TRBJ1-4|many|.|TRBV20-1
CGGATNEKLFF
TGCGGGGGGGCAACTAATGAAAAACTGTTTTTT
>TRBJ2-4|many|TRBD1|TRBV7-2
CASSLGTGYKIQYF
TGTGCCAGCAGCTTAGGGACAGGGTATAAGATTCAGTACTTC
>TRBJ2-2|many|.|TRBV4-3
CASSQDRSAGELFF
TGCGCCAGCAGCCAAGATAGGTCGGCCGGGGAGCTGTTTTTT
>TRBJ1-1|many|.|TRBV3-1
CASSLDRPLMNTEAFF
TGTGCCAGCAGCCTGGACAGACCACTAATGAACACTGAAGCTTTCTTT
>TRBJ1-2|many|.|TRBV20-1
CSATGQSYGYTF
TGCAGTGCCACCGGACAGAGCTATGGCTACACCTTC
>TRBJ1-5|many|TRBD1|TRBV5-6
CASSKGQGGSWPQHF
TGTGCCAGCAGCAAGGGACAGGGTGGAAGCTGGCCCCAGCATTTT
>TRBJ2-1|many|.|TRBV20-1
CSARDPVRLDINEQFF
TGCAGTGCTAGAGACCCCGTGAGACTAGATATCAATGAGCAGTTCTTC
>TRBJ2-2|many|.|TRBV4-3
CASSQVFGGTGELFF
TGCGCCAGCAGCCAAGTATTCGGGGGAACCGGGGAGCTGTTTTTT
>TRBJ1-2|many|.|TRBV2
CASREDVSNYGYTF
TGTGCCAGCAGGGAGGACGTATCTAACTATGGCTACACCTTC
>TRBJ2-7|many|.|TRBV10-3
CAISESWGYEQYF
TGTGCCATCAGTGAGTCTTGGGGCTACGAGCAGTACTTC
>TRBJ2-5|many|.|TRBV7-2
CASSYAGWETQYF
TGTGCCAGCAGCTACGCGGGCTGGGAGACCCAGTACTTC
>TRBJ1-1|many|.|TRBV7-2
CASGQTVMNTEAFF
TGTGCCAGCGGGCAAACAGTAATGAACACTGAAGCTTTCTTT
>TRBJ2-3|many|.|TRBV19
CASSIDSADTQYF
TGTGCCAGTAGTATAGATTCGGCGGATACGCAGTATTTT
>TRBJ2-3|many|.|TRBV6-5
CASSYMSGPIGGTQYF
TGTGCCAGCAGTTACATGTCAGGGCCTATAGGAGGTACGCAGTATTTT
>TRBJ2-1|many|TRBD2|TRBV5-1
CASTGLENEQFF
TGCGCCAGCACGGGACTAGAAAATGAGCAGTTCTTC
>TRBJ2-7|many|TRBD1|TRBV28
CASSPGGAVAEQYF
TGTGCCAGCAGCCCAGGGGGCGCGGTTGCCGAGCAGTACTTC
>TRBJ1-2|many|.|TRBV5-1
CASSEDIYGYTF
TGCGCCAGCAGCGAAGACATCTATGGCTACACCTTC
>TRBJ2-2|many|TRBD2|TRBV20-1
CSARRLAGAGELFF
TGCAGTGCCCGGCGGCTAGCGGGAGCCGGGGAGCTGTTTTTT
>TRBJ2-7|few|.|TRBV7-2
CASRFRPNSYEQYF
TGTGCCAGCAGGTTCCGTCCGAACTCCTACGAGCAGTACTTC
>TRBJ2-2|many|.|TRBV25-1
CASSESPGYTGELFF
TGTGCCAGCAGTGAATCCCCAGGGTATACCGGGGAGCTGTTTTTT
>TRBJ1-5|.|.|TRBV18
CASSPTTARNQPQHF
TGTGCCAGCTCACCAACGACAGCGCGAAATCAGCCCCAGCATTTT
>TRBJ2-1|many|TRBD1|TRBV10-3
CAISETRTGDSNEQFF
TGTGCCATCAGTGAGACAAGGACAGGGGACAGCAATGAGCAGTTCTTC
>TRBJ1-5|many|TRBD1|TRBV24-1
CASRDRDFFYSNQPQHF
TGTGCCTCAAGGGACAGGGACTTTTTTTATAGCAATCAGCCCCAGCATTTT
>TRBJ2-1|.|.|TRBV18
CASSPIPGNEQFF
TGTGCCAGCTCACCAATCCCGGGAAATGAGCAGTTCTTC
>TRBJ1-1|many|.|TRBV20-1
CSAPKAGARYTEAFF
TGCAGTGCCCCCAAGGCAGGGGCGCGCTACACTGAAGCTTTCTTT